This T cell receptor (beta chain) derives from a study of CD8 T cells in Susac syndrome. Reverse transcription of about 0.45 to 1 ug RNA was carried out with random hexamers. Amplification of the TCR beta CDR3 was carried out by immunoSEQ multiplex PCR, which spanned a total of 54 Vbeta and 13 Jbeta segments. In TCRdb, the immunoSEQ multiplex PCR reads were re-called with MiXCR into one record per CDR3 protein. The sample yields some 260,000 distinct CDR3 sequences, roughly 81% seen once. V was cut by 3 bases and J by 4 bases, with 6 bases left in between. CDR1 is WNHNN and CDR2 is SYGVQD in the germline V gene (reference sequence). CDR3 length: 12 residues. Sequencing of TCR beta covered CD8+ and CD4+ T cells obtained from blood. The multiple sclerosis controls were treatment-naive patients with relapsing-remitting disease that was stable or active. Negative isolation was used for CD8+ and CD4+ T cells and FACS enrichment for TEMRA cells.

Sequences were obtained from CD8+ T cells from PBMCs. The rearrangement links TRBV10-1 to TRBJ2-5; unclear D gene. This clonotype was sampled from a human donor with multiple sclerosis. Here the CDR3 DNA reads TGCGCCAGCAGTGACCCCGGAGAGACCCAGTACTTC. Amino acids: CASSDPGETQYF.